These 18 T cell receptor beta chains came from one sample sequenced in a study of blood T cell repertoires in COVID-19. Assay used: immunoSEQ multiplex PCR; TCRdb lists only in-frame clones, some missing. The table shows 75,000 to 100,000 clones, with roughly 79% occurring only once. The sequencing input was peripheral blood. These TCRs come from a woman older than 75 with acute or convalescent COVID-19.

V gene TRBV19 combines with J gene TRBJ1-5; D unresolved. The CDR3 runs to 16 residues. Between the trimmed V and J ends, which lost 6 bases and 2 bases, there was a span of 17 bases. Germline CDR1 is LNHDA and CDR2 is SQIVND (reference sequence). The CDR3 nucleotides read TGTGCCAGTAGCCCCGTGGGGAGGGCAGGCAATCAGCCCCAGCATTTT. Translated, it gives CASSPVGRAGNQPQHF.

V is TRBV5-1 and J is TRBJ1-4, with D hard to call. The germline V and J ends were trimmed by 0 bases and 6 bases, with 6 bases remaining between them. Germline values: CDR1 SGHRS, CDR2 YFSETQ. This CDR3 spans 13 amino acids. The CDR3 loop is CASSLVTDEKLFF. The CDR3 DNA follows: TGCGCCAGCAGCTTGGTAACAGATGAAAAACTGTTTTTT. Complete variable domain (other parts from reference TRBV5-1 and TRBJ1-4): KAGVTQTPRYLIKTRGQQVTLSCSPISGHRSVSWYQQTPGQGLQFLFEYFSETQRNKGNFPGRFSGRQFSNSRSEMNVSTLELGDSALYLCASSLVTDEKLFFGSGTQLSVL.

As DNA, the CDR3 is TGTGCCAGCAGCTTAGCGTTACAAAGGGACAGGGGAATCGATGAGCAGTTCTTC. The encoded protein is CASSLALQRDRGIDEQFF. The V and J genes are TRBV7-4 and TRBJ2-1, with 10 bases aligning to TRBD1. The CDR3 spans 18 residues. Germline V CDR1 and CDR2: SGHVT, SQSDAQ. Trimming at V came to 0 bases and at J to 8 bases, leaving 13 bases not matched to a gene.

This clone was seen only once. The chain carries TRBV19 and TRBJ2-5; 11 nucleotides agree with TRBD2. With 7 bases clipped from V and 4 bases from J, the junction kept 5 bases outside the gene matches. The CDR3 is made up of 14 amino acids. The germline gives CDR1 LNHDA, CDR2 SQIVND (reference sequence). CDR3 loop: CASNPSGGPETQYF. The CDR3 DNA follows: TGTGCCAGTAATCCTAGCGGGGGGCCAGAGACCCAGTACTTC.

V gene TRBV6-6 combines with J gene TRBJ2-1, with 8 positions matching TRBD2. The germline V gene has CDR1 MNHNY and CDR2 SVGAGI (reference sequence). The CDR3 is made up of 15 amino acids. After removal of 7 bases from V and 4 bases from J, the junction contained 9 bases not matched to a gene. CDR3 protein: CASIDAGTSYNEQFF. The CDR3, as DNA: TGTGCCAGCATCGACGCCGGGACTAGTTACAATGAGCAGTTCTTC.

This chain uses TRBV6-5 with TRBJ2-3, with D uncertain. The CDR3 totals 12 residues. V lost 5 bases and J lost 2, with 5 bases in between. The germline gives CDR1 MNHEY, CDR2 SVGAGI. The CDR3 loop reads CASSLDTDTQYF. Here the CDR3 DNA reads TGTGCCAGCAGTCTAGACACAGATACGCAGTATTTT.

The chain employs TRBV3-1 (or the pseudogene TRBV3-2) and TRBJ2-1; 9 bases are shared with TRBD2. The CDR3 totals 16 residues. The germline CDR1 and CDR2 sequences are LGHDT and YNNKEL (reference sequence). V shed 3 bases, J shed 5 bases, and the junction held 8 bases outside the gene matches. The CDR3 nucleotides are TGTGCCAGCAGCCATAAGAGCGGGAGGCCCGACAATGAGCAGTTCTTC. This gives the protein CASSHKSGRPDNEQFF.

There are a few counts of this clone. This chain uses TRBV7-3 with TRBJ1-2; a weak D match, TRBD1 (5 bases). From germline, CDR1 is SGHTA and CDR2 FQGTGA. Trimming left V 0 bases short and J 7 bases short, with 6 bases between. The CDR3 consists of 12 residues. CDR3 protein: CASSLTGGGYTF. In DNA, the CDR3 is TGTGCCAGCAGCTTAACGGGGGGTGGCTACACCTTC.

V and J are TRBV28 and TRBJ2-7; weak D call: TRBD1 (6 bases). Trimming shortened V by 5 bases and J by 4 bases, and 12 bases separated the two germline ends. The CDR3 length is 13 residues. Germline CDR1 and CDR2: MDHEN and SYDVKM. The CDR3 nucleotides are TGTGCCAGCAGTCGAGGACAGACTTACGAGCAGTACTTC. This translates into CASSRGQTYEQYF. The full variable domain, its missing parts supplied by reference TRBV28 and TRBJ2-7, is DVKVTQSSRYLVKRTGEKVFLECVQDMDHENMFWYRQDPGLGLRLIYFSYDVKMKEKGDIPEGYSVSREKKERFSLILESASTNQTSMYLCASSRGQTYEQYFGPGTRLTVT.

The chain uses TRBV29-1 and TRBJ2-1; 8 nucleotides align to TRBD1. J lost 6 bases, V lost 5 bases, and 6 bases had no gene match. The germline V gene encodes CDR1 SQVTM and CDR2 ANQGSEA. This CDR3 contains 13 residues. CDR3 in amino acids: CSVRGTGFNEQFF. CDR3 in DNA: TGCAGCGTTCGAGGGACAGGCTTCAATGAGCAGTTCTTC.

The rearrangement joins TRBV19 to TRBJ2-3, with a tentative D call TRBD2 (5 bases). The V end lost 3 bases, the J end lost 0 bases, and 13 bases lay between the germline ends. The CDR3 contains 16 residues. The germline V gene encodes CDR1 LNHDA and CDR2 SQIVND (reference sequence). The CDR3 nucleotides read TGTGCCAGTAGTATTGGGGTTAGCGAAAGCACAGATACGCAGTATTTT. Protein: CASSIGVSESTDTQYF.

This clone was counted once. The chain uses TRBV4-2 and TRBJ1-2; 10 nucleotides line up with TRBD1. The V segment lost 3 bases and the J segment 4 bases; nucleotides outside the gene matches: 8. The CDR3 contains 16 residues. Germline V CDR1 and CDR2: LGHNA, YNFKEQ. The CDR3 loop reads CASSQNRQGASYGYTF. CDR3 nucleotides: TGTGCCAGCAGCCAGAATAGACAGGGGGCGAGCTATGGCTACACCTTC.

The DNA for the CDR3 is TGTGCCAGCAAGGGGCAGGGGGTACATGGCTACACCTTC. This codes for CASKGQGVHGYTF. The chain links TRBV18 to TRBJ1-2; 7 bases line up with TRBD1. The germline gives CDR1 KGHSH, CDR2 LQKENI. This CDR3 region has 13 residues. With 8 bases clipped from V and 6 bases from J, the junction kept 9 bases outside the gene matches.

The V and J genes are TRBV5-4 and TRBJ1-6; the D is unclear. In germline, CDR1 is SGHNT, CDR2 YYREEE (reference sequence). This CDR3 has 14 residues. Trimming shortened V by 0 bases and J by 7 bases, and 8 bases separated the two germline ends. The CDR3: CASSLDSRNSPLHF. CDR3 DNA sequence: TGTGCCAGCAGCTTGGACAGCAGAAATTCACCCCTCCACTTT.

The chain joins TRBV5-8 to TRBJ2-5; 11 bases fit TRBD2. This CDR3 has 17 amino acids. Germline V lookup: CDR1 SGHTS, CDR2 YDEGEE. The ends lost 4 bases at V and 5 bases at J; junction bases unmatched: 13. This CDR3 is CASSLGTSGAIGETQYF. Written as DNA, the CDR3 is TGTGCCAGCAGCCTCGGGACTAGCGGTGCGATAGGGGAGACCCAGTACTTC.

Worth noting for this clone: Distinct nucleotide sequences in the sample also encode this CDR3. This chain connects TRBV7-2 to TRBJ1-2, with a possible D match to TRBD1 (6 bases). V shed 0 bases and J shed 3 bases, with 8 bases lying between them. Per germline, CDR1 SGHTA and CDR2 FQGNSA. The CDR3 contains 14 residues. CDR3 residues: CASSLAPGDYGYTF. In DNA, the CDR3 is TGTGCCAGCAGCTTAGCGCCAGGGGACTATGGCTACACCTTC.

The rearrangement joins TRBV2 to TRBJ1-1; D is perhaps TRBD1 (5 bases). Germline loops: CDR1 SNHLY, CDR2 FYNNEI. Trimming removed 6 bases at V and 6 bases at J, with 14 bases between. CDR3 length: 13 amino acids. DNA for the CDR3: TGTGCCAGCAGACAGGTAGTAGACTCTGAAGCTTTCTTT. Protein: CASRQVVDSEAFF.

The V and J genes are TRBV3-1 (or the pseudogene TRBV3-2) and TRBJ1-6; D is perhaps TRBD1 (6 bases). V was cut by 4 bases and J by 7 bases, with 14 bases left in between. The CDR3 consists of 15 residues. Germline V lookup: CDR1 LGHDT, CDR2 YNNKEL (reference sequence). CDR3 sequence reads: CASSLTPGANSPLHF. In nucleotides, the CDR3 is TGTGCCAGCAGCCTAACCCCAGGGGCCAATTCACCCCTCCACTTT.